These 32 T cell receptor beta chains share one sample of origin, sequenced in a study of tumor and adjacent non-tumor tissue in lung cancer. No cell sorting was done before RNA was extracted from the tissue. Three rounds of nested PCR, following a modified ARM-PCR protocol, produced the TCRbeta library. From the multiplex PCR reads, TCRdb called clonotypes with MiXCR, one entry per CDR3 protein. The data contain 200,000 to 250,000 distinct CDR3 sequences, about 71% of them seen just once; the ten biggest clones take up almost 25%. The sequenced sample was lung tumor tissue. These receptors all come from a man between 60 and 70 years old with non-small cell lung cancer.

This clonotype was observed once. Since no conserved phenylalanine or tryptophan closes the CDR3, a read error is the likely cause. The chain has TRBV11-3 and TRBJ2-5, with D maybe TRBD1 (6 bases). CDR3 length: 14 residues. Germline CDR1 reads SGHNT; CDR2 reads YENEEA. The CDR3 spells CASSVGTLGETQYL. Here the CDR3 DNA reads TGCGCCAGCAGCGTCGGGACACTCGGGGAGACCCAGTACTTA.

In this sample, this clonotype turned up a few times. The genes are TRBV20-1 and TRBJ2-7; 8 bases agree with TRBD2. The V gene's germline CDR1 is DFQATT and CDR2 SNEGSKA (reference sequence). V shed 4 bases, J shed 9 bases, and the junction held 14 bases outside the gene matches. This CDR3 spans 14 amino acids. The CDR3 sequence: CSAIEAGGWGWQYF. The CDR3 DNA reads as TGCAGTGCTATAGAGGCGGGGGGTTGGGGATGGCAGTACTTC.

With respect to this clonotype: One base away lies a much larger clone, so this may be a sequencing read error. The chain carries TRBV29-1 and TRBJ2-3, with D tentatively TRBD2 (5 bases). The CDR3 is made up of 13 amino acids. The germline V gene has CDR1 SQVTM and CDR2 ANQGSEA. Trimming left V 4 bases short and J 2 bases short, with 10 bases between. The DNA of the CDR3 is TGCAGCGTTGTTAGCGAAACCACAGATACGCAGTATTTT. It codes for CSVVSETTDTQYF.

Of note for this clonotype: Likely a read error: the CDR3 ends without its conserved phenylalanine or tryptophan. J is TRBJ2-1 and V is TRBV5-4; weak D call: TRBD2 (6 bases). Germline values: CDR1 SGHNT, CDR2 YYREEE (reference sequence). With 5 bases removed from V and 7 bases from J, the gap between germline ends came to 19 bases. The CDR3 is made up of 15 amino acids. In nucleotides, the CDR3 is TGTGCCAGCAGACAAGACCTGGACGGGGGTAATGAGCAGTTCCTC. It encodes CASRQDLDGGNEQFL.

In regard to this clonotype: One junction end disagrees with the germline gene, perhaps due to a read error. This chain connects TRBV11-1 to TRBJ2-7; TRBD2 aligns across 8 bases. The CDR3 spans 15 residues. The germline V gene encodes CDR1 SGHAT and CDR2 FQDESV (reference sequence). In nucleotides, the CDR3 is TGTGCCAGCAGCCAACGCGGGGGGAACTCCTTCGAGCAGTACTTC. This codes for CASSQRGGNSFEQYF.

For this clonotype: One base away lies a much larger clone, so this may be a sequencing read error. The chain is built from TRBV12-3 or TRBV12-4 and TRBJ1-2; TRBD1 matches at 7 bases. V dropped 6 bases and J dropped 4; count of bases not matched to a gene: 14. The length of the CDR3 is 16 residues. For the CDR3, the DNA is TGTGCCAGCAGCCTACTCTTAGGGGGCGCCGGCTATGGCTACACCTTC. Translated: CASSLLLGGAGYGYTF.

Details on this clonotype: The germline gene is not matched at one end of the junction; a read error may be the cause. This chain connects TRBV11-3 to TRBJ1-1; a weak D match, TRBD1 (5 bases). CDR1 is SGHNT and CDR2 is YENEEA in the germline V gene. This CDR3 contains 15 residues. Written as DNA, the CDR3 is TGCGCCAGCAGCTTATACTCCGGGGGAAACACTGAAGCTATCTTT. It translates to CASSLYSGGNTEAIF.

In its sample, this clonotype was seen a few times. The J gene is TRBJ1-5, the V gene TRBV20-1; 8 bases fit TRBD1. CDR3 size: 17 residues. Germline values: CDR1 DFQATT, CDR2 SNEGSKA (reference sequence). Trimming cost V 1 base and J 2 bases; bases outside gene matches: 10. This CDR3 reads CSARASSGGVGNQPQHF. CDR3 DNA sequence: TGCAGTGCTAGAGCCTCCTCAGGGGGCGTGGGCAATCAGCCCCAGCATTTT.

Points on this clonotype: The junction differs from germline at one of its ends, possibly a read error. This sequence joins TRBV6-5 and TRBJ2-7, with 9 bases lining up with TRBD1. The CDR3 runs to 15 residues. CDR1 is MNHEY, CDR2 SVGAGI, per germline. CDR3 DNA sequence: TGTGCCAGCACCCCCGGGACAGGGCATTCCTACGAGCGGTACTTC. Protein sequence: CASTPGTGHSYERYF.

This clonotype has ten or more counts. The chain links TRBV4-1 to TRBJ2-7; D ambiguous. Germline CDR1 and CDR2: MGHRA and YSYEKL. CDR3 length equals 15 residues. V gave up 1 base and J gave up 0 bases, with 10 bases separating them. The CDR3 protein is CASSQGTLSSYEQYF. In DNA, the CDR3 is TGCGCCAGCAGCCAAGGGACGTTGAGCTCCTACGAGCAGTACTTC.

On this clonotype itself: The junction shows a germline mismatch at one end, possibly a read error. This sequence joins TRBV12-3 or TRBV12-4 and TRBJ1-1, with D possibly TRBD1 on 6 matching bases. The CDR3 length is 14 residues. CDR3 sequence: CASSFGQGRSEAFF. The CDR3 nucleotides read TGTGCAAGCAGTTTCGGGCAGGGGAGGTCTGAAGCTTTCTTT.

Regarding this clonotype: At one end, the junction sequence differs from germline, possibly due to a read error. The chain links TRBV4-3 to TRBJ1-4; maybe TRBD1 (5 bases). This CDR3 is built from 16 residues. Germline-derived CDR1 and CDR2 are LGHNA and YSLEER. The CDR3 loop reads CASSRRQGATNERLFF. For the CDR3, the DNA is TGCGCCAGCAGCCGGCGGCAGGGTGCAACTAATGAAAGACTGTTTTTT.

This clonotype was picked up many times. The chain joins TRBV30 to TRBJ2-7, with 7 nucleotides matching TRBD2. In germline, CDR1 is GTSNPN, CDR2 SVGIG (reference sequence). The CDR3 is made up of 11 amino acids. Trimming removed 8 bases from V and 2 bases from J; junction bases left unmatched: 3. As DNA, the CDR3 is TGTGCCCGGGCGGGGGCCTACGAGCAGTACTTC. It specifies CARAGAYEQYF.

Turning to this clonotype: Sequence at one end of the junction differs from germline and may be a read error. The V call is TRBV10-2, the J call TRBJ1-5; unclear D gene. CDR3 length: 14 residues. Germline-derived CDR1 and CDR2 are WSHSY and SAAADI. The CDR3 DNA is TGCGCCAGCAGTGAGTCTGGGGTTCTTCAGCCTCAGCATTTT. Its protein product is CASSESGVLQPQHF.

Turning to this clonotype: Germline and junction disagree at one end, which may indicate a read error. The chain employs TRBV5-4 and TRBJ2-3; 9 bases fit TRBD2. Germline loops: CDR1 SGHNT, CDR2 YYREEE (reference sequence). CDR3 length equals 16 residues. CDR3: CAISLAPGLATDMQYF. The CDR3 DNA is TGTGCCATCAGCTTGGCTCCGGGACTAGCAACGGATATGCAGTATTTT.

This clonotype was observed once. CDR3: CASRGPGHSHLPLHF. CDR3 coding DNA: TGTGCCAGCAGGGGTCCGGGACATAGTCATTTACCCCTCCACTTT. The chain has TRBV11-2 and TRBJ1-6; a weak D match, TRBD1 (6 bases). The CDR3 is 15 amino acids. Germline lookup yields CDR1 SGHAT and CDR2 FQNNGV. Between the trimmed V and J ends, which lost 6 bases and 12 bases, there was a span of 21 bases. Full variable domain (outside the CDR3, taken from reference TRBV11-2 and TRBJ1-6): EAGVAQSPRYKIIEKRQSVAFWCNPISGHATLYWYQQILGQGPKLLIQFQNNGVVDDSQLPKDRFSAERLKGVDSTLKIQPAKLEDSAVYLCASRGPGHSHLPLHFGNGTRLTVT.

This clonotype was picked up one time. Relative to the germline gene, one junction end is altered; a read error may explain this. The chain uses TRBV20-1 and TRBJ2-4; the D is unclear. The CDR3 runs to 14 residues. Germline V lookup: CDR1 DFQATT, CDR2 SNEGSKA (reference sequence). The CDR3 here is CSGRNRVAINIQYF. The CDR3 bases are TGCAGTGGTAGAAATAGAGTGGCCATAAACATTCAGTACTTC.

This clonotype was recorded many times. The CDR3 region is CSARVSGRTDTQYF. CDR3 DNA sequence: TGCAGTGCTAGAGTGTCAGGTCGCACAGATACGCAGTATTTT. The chain couples TRBV20-1 to TRBJ2-3; no clear D. The CDR3 extends over 14 amino acids. V was pared by 1 base and J by 1 base, with 9 bases between. Germline CDR1 is DFQATT and CDR2 is SNEGSKA (reference sequence).

On this clonotype: A read error may be the cause here, since a much bigger clone is one base away. The V and J genes are TRBV4-3 and TRBJ2-1, with 13 bases that match TRBD2. CDR3 size: 15 residues. The germline V gene has CDR1 LGHNA and CDR2 YSLEER. In nucleotides, the CDR3 is TGCGCCGGCAGCCGAACGACTAGCGGGAGGAATGAGCAGTTCTTC. Translating it yields CAGSRTTSGRNEQFF.

The chain recombines TRBV13 with TRBJ1-2; D is ambiguous. CDR1 and CDR2 (germline): PRHDT, FYEKMQ (reference sequence). The ends were cut back, 6 bases at V and 7 bases at J, with 18 bases in the middle. This CDR3 is 14 amino acids long. This CDR3 is CASRHPRVEGGYTF. CDR3 nucleotides: TGTGCCAGCAGGCACCCTAGGGTAGAGGGTGGCTACACCTTC.

A remark on this clonotype: One junction end does not reproduce the germline sequence, and a read error may be involved. V usage is TRBV6-5 and J usage is TRBJ2-1, with 7 nucleotides matching TRBD2. The CDR3 extends over 15 amino acids. CDR1 is MNHEY and CDR2 is SVGAGI in the germline V gene. The CDR3 coding sequence is TGTGCCAGCAGCGGAAGGGGCGGGGGACGCAATGAGCAGTTGTTC. It specifies CASSGRGGGRNEQLF.

Note on this clonotype: At one boundary the junction diverges from the germline segment, which might be a read error. The J gene is TRBJ2-1, the V gene TRBV11-3, with 8 bases fitting TRBD2. Germline CDR1 SGHNT, CDR2 YENEEA. CDR3 length equals 14 residues. This CDR3 is CASSRSSGCIEKFF. The CDR3, as DNA: TGTGCCAGCAGCCGTTCTAGCGGGTGCATTGAGAAGTTCTTC. Combining the CDR3 with reference TRBV11-3 and TRBJ2-1 gives the whole variable domain EAGVVQSPRYKIIEKKQPVAFWCNPISGHNTLYWYLQNLGQGPELLIRYENEEAVDDSQLPKDRFSAERLKGVDSTLKIQPAELGDSAVYLCASSRSSGCIEKFFGPGTRLTVL.

Turning to this clonotype: The junction and the germline gene differ at one end; a read error may be behind it. This chain joins TRBV29-1 and TRBJ2-3; no clear D. Germline CDR1 and CDR2: SQVTM and ANQGSEA. The length of the CDR3 is 13 residues. CDR3: CCVASVSTDTQYF. CDR3 DNA: TGCTGCGTTGCCTCTGTTAGTACAGATACGCAGTATTTT.

The V call is TRBV5-1, the J call TRBJ2-5, with 7 bases identical to TRBD2. Germline V lookup: CDR1 SGHRS, CDR2 YFSETQ. The CDR3 loop spans 16 amino acids. The J segment lost 4 bases and the V segment lost 3 bases, leaving 12 bases of the junction unmatched. In DNA, the CDR3 is TGCGCCAGCAGCTACCGTGGGGGGGGGGTCGGAGAGACCCAGTACTTC. Translated: CASSYRGGGVGETQYF.

About this clonotype: This CDR3 is missing its conserved last phenylalanine or tryptophan, likely due to a read error. The rearrangement links TRBV20-1 to TRBJ2-7; D unclear. The CDR3 runs to 13 residues. The germline V gene has CDR1 DFQATT and CDR2 SNEGSKA (reference sequence). Written as DNA, the CDR3 is TGCAGCGCTAGAACCGATAACCTCTACGAGCAGTACTTA. Its translation is CSARTDNLYEQYL.

Points on this clonotype: A much larger clonotype is one base distant, so this may be a read error. V and J are TRBV6-1 and TRBJ2-7; possibly TRBD1 for D (6 bases). The CDR3 sequence is 12 residues long. Germline loops: CDR1 MNHNS, CDR2 SASEGT. The CDR3 DNA reads as TGTGCCAGCAGACCTACTCAGGGGAGTTCCTTCTTC. Protein: CASRPTQGSSFF.

Points on this clonotype: Being one base from a much bigger clone, this may be a read error. The V call is TRBV29-1, the J call TRBJ1-2; 8 nucleotides align to TRBD1. The V and J ends lost 4 bases and 4 bases, in that order; junction bases with no gene match: 5. Per the germline V gene, CDR1 is SQVTM and CDR2 is ANQGSEA. This CDR3 is 13 amino acids long. The CDR3 DNA follows: TGCAGCGTTGGCGCAGGGGGCATCTATGGCTACACCTTC. It translates to CSVGAGGIYGYTF.

A note on this clonotype: The conserved phenylalanine or tryptophan normally closing the CDR3 is absent here, so this likely arose from a read error. The chain has TRBV20-1 and TRBJ2-6, with D possibly called TRBD1 or TRBD2 (5 bases each). The CDR3 contains 15 residues. CDR1 and CDR2 (germline): DFQATT, SNEGSKA (reference sequence). The CDR3 DNA is TGCAGTGCTAGAGGTACCGGAGCCGGGGCCAACATCCTGACTTCC. Translation gives CSARGTGAGANILTS.

A word on this clonotype: The germline gene is not matched at one end of the junction; a read error may be the cause. The chain combines TRBV5-1 with TRBJ2-1; no definite D call. The CDR3 loop spans 11 amino acids. Looked up from germline, CDR1 is SGHRS and CDR2 is YFSETQ. This CDR3 is CASNLLNEQFF. Written as DNA, the CDR3 is TGCGCCAGCAACTTGTTGAATGAGCAGTTCTTC.

At least ten counts were recorded for this clonotype. CDR3 sequence reads: CASSWTGNQPQHF. CDR3 nucleotide sequence: TGTGCCAGCAGTTGGACAGGCAATCAGCCCCAGCATTTT. The rearrangement joins TRBV6-2 or TRBV6-3 to TRBJ1-5; the D gene is possibly TRBD1 (6 bases). V was clipped by 4 bases and J by 2 bases, with 6 bases between them. Germline assignment: CDR1 MNHEY and CDR2 SVGEGT. The CDR3 has 13 residues.

This clonotype has only one observation. The chain uses TRBV5-4 and TRBJ2-5; the D call may be TRBD1 or TRBD2 (6 bases each). This CDR3 is 14 amino acids long. With 5 bases removed from V and 5 bases from J, the gap between germline ends came to 16 bases. In germline, CDR1 is SGHNT, CDR2 YYREEE (reference sequence). In DNA, the CDR3 is TGTGCCAGCAGTTCCTGGGGGGCCGGGGAGACCCAGTACTTC. Protein: CASSSWGAGETQYF.

This clonotype was found a few times. It may be a read error: a sequence one base away is much more abundant. The chain carries TRBV11-3 and TRBJ1-1; D remains unclear. The V gene's germline CDR1 is SGHNT and CDR2 YENEEA. The CDR3 is 13 residues long. The DNA of the CDR3 is TGTGTCAGCAGCTCGGACCCTGGGACTGAAGCTTTCTTT. Translating gives CVSSSDPGTEAFF.